These 4 T cell receptor beta chains came from one sample sequenced in a study of OX40 agonist ivuxolimab in advanced cancers. Library preparation employed the immunoSEQ multiplex PCR assay. TCRdb's version of the immuneACCESS table is confined to in-frame rearrangements and falls short of the full clone set. An unresolved V gene accounts for under half of the shortfall where checked; the remainder is of unknown origin. Across this sample there are tens of thousands of clones, with around four fifths seen only once. The top ten hold roughly 1.9% of the sample. Here the sequenced sample was CD4+ or CD8+ T cells sorted from blood, taken in a trial of the OX40 agonist ivuxolimab. The receptor source for this set is an adult with an advanced solid tumor such as melanoma, head and neck, liver or kidney cancer.

The chain couples TRBV25-1 to TRBJ2-2; D remains unclear. Trimming removed 6 bases at V and 3 bases at J, with 8 bases between. The length of the CDR3 is 13 residues. Looked up from germline, CDR1 is MGHDK and CDR2 is SYGVNS. The CDR3 loop reads CASREGYTGELFF. The CDR3, as DNA: TGTGCCAGCAGGGAAGGGTACACCGGGGAGCTGTTTTTT.

The genes are TRBV5-1 and TRBJ2-5; 8 bases are shared with TRBD1. Per the germline V gene, CDR1 is SGHRS and CDR2 is YFSETQ. J lost 1 base, V lost 0 bases, and 2 bases had no gene match. The CDR3 extends over 15 amino acids. CDR3 protein: CASSLATGGQETQYF. In DNA, the CDR3 is TGCGCCAGCAGCTTGGCCACAGGGGGCCAAGAGACCCAGTACTTC.

The gene calls are TRBV29-1 and TRBJ1-3; the D is unclear. This CDR3 is 14 amino acids long. The V and J ends lost 3 bases and 0 bases respectively, with 9 bases between them. The germline V gene encodes CDR1 SQVTM and CDR2 ANQGSEA. The CDR3 protein is CSVEPINSGNTIYF. The DNA for the CDR3 is TGCAGCGTTGAGCCGATTAACTCTGGAAACACCATATATTTT.

This chain joins TRBV5-1 and TRBJ2-6; 7 positions agree with TRBD1. The CDR3 runs 20 residues. CDR1 is SGHRS, CDR2 YFSETQ, per germline. Losses at the gene ends were 1 base for V and 1 base for J; bases not matched to a gene: 14. CDR3 region: CASSLSVVAGGSSGANVLTF. The CDR3 coding sequence is TGCGCCAGCAGCTTGTCTGTGGTCGCAGGGGGATCTTCTGGGGCCAACGTCCTGACTTTC.